The entry below describes one T cell receptor (beta chain). The data were produced by immunoSEQ multiplex PCR, yet TCRdb's version contains in-frame clones alone and is incomplete. The data contain some 95,000 clones, under 85% of them singletons. Looked up from germline, CDR1 is MNHEY and CDR2 is SMNVEV (reference sequence). The V end lost 4 bases, the J end lost 0 bases, and 11 bases lay between the germline ends. CDR3 length: 15 amino acids. This entry is derived from a study of OX40 agonist ivuxolimab in advanced cancers. J is TRBJ2-3 and V is TRBV27; D gene ambiguous. The TCR originated in an adult with an advanced solid tumor such as melanoma, head and neck, liver or kidney cancer. This sample comprised CD4+ or CD8+ T cells sorted from blood, obtained in a trial of the OX40 agonist ivuxolimab. Written as DNA, the CDR3 is TGTGCCAGCAGTTCTCTTAGATCTAGCACAGATACGCAGTATTTT. Translation gives CASSSLRSSTDTQYF.